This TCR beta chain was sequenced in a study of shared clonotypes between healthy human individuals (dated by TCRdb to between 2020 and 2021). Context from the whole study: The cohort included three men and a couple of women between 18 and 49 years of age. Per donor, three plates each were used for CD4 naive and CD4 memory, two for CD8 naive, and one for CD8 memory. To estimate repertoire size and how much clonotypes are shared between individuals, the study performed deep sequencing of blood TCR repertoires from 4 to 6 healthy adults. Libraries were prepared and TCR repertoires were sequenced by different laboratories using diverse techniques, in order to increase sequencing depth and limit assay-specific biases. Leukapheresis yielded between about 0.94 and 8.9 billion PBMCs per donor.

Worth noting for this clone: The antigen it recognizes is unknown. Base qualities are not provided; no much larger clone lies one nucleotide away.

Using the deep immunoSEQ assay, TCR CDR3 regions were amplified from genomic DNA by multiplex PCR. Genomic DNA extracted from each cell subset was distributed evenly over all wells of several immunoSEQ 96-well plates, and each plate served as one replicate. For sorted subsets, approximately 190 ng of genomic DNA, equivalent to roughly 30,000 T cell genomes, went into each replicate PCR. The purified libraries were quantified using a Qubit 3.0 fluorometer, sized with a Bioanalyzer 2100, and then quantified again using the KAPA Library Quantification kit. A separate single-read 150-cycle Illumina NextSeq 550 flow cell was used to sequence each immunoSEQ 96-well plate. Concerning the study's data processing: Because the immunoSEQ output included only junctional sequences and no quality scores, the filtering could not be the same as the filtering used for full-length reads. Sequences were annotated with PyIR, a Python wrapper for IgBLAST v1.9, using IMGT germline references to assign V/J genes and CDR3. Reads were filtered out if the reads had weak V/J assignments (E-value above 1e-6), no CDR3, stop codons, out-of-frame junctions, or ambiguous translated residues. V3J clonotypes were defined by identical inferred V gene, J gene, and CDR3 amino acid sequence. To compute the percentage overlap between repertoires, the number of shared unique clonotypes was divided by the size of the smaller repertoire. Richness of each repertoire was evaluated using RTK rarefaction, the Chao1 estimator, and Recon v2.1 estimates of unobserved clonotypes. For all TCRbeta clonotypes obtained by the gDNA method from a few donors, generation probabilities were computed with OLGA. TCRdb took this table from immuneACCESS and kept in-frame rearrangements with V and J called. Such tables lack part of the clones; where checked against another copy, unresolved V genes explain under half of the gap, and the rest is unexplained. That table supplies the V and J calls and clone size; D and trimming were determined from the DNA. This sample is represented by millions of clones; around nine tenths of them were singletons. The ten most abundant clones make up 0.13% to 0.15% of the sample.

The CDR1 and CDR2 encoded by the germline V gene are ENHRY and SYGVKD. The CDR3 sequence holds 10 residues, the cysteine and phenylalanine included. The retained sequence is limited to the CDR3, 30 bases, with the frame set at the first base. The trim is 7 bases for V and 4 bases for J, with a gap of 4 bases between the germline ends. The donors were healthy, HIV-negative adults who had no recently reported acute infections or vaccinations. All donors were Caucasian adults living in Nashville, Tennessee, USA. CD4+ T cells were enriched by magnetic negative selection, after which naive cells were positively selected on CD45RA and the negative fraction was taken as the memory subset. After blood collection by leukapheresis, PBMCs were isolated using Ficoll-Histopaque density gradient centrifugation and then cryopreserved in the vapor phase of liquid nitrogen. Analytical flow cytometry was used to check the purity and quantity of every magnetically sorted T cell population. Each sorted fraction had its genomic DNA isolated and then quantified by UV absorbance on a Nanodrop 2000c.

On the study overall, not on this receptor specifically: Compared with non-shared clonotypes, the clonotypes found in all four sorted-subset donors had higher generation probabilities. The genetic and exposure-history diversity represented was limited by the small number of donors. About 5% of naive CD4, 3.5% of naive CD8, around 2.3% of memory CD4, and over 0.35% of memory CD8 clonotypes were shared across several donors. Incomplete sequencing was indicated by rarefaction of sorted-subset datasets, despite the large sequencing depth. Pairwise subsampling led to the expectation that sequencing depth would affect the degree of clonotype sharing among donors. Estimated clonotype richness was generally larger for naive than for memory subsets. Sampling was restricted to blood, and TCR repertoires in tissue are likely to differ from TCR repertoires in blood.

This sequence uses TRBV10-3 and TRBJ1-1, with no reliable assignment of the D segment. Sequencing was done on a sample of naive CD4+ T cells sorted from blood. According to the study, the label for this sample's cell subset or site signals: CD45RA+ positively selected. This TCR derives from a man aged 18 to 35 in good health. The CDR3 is CAIKGTEAFF. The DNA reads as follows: TGTGCCATCAAGGGCACTGAAGCTTTCTTT.